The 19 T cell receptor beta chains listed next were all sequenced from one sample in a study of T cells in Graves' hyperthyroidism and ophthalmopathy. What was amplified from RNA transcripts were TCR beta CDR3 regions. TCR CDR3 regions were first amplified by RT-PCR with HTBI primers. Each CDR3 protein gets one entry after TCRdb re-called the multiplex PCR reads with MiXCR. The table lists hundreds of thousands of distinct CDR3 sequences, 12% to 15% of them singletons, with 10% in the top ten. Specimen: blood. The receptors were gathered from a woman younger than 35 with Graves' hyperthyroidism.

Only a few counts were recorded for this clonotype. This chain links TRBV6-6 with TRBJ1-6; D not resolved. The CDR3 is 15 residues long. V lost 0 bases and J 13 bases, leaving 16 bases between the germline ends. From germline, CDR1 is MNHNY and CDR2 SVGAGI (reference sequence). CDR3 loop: CASSYSNSPIRPLHF. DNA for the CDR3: TGTGCCAGCAGTTACTCGAACAGTCCGATAAGGCCCCTCCACTTT.

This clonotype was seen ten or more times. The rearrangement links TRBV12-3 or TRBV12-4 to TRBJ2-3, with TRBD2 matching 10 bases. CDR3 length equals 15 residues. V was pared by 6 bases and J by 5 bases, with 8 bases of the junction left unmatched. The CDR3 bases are TGTGCCAGCAGGGGGGGACTAGCGAAAGTAGATACGCAGTATTTT. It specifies CASRGGLAKVDTQYF.

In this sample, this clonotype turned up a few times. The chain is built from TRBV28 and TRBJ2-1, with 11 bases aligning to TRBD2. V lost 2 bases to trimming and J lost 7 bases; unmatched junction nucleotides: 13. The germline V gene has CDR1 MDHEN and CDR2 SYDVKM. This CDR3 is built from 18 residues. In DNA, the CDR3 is TGTGCCAGCAGTTTACCGGGGCTAGCGGGAGGCCCTGGGAATGAGCAGTTCTTC. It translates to CASSLPGLAGGPGNEQFF.

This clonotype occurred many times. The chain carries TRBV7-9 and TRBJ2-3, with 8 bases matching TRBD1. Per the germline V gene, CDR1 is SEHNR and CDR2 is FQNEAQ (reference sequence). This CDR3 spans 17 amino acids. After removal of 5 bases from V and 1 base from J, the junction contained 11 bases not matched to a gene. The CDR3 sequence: CASSIPKDRGGTDTQYF. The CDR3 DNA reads TGTGCCAGCAGCATACCAAAAGACAGGGGAGGCACAGATACGCAGTATTTT. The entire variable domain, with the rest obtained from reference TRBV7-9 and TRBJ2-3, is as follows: DTGVSQNPRHKITKRGQNVTFRCDPISEHNRLYWYRQTLGQGPEFLTYFQNEAQLEKSRLLSDRFSAERPKGSFSTLEIQRTEQGDSAMYLCASSIPKDRGGTDTQYFGPGTRLTVL.

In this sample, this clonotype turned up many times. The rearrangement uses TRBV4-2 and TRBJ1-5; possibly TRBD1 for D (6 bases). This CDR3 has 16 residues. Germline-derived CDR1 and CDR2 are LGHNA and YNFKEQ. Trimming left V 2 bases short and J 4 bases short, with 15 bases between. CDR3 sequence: CASSQQDSDRNQPQHF. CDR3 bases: TGTGCCAGCAGCCAACAGGACAGCGATAGGAATCAGCCCCAGCATTTT.

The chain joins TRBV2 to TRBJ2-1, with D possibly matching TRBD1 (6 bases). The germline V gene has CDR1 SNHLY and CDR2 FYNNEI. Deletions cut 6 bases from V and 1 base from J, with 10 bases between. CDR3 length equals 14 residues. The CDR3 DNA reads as TGTGCCAGCAGCCGACAGGTGTCCTACAATGAGCAGTTCTTC. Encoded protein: CASSRQVSYNEQFF.

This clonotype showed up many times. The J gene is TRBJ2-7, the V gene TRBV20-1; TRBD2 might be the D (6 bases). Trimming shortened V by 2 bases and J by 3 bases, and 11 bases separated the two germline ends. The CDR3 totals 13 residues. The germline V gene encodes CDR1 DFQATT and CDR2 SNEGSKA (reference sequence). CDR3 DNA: TGCAGTGCTAGAAGGATGGGGGGCTACGAGCAGTACTTC. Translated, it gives CSARRMGGYEQYF.

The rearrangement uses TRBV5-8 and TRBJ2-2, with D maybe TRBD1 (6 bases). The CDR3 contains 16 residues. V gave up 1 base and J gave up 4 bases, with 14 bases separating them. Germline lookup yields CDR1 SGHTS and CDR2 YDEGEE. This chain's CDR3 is CASSLLGALVTGELFF. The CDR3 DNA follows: TGTGCCAGCAGCTTGCTGGGGGCGCTTGTCACCGGGGAGCTGTTTTTT.

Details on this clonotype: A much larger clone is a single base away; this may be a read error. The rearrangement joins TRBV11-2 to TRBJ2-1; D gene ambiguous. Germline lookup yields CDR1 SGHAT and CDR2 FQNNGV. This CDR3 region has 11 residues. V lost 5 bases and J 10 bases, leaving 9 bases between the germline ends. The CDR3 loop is CASSRPAEQFF. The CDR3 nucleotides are TGTGCCAGCAGCCGCCCAGCCGAGCAGTTCTTC.

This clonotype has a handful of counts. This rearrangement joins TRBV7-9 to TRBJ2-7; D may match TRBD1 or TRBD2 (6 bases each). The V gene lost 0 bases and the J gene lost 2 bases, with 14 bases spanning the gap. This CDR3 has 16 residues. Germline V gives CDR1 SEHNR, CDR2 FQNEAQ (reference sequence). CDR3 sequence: CASSLASGGRTYEQYF. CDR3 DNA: TGTGCCAGCAGCTTAGCATCCGGGGGCCGTACCTACGAGCAGTACTTC.

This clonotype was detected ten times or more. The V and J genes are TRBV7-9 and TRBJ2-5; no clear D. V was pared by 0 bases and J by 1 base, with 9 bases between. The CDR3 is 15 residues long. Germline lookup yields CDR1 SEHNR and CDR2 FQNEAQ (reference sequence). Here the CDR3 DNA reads TGTGCCAGCAGCTTAGCGATCCTGATCCAAGAGACCCAGTACTTC. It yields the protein CASSLAILIQETQYF.

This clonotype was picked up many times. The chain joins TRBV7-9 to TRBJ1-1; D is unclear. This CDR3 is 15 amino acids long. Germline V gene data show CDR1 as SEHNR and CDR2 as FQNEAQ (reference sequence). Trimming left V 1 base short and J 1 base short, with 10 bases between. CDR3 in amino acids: CASSLGTYPNTEAFF. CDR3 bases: TGTGCCAGCAGCTTAGGGACTTACCCGAACACTGAAGCTTTCTTT.

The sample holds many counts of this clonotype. The CDR3 here is CASSLDIGGAYEQFF. The CDR3 DNA is TGTGCCAGCAGCTTAGATATTGGGGGAGCCTATGAGCAGTTCTTC. V usage is TRBV11-2 and J usage is TRBJ2-1; D may correspond to TRBD1 or TRBD2 (5 bases each). Germline V CDR1 and CDR2: SGHAT, FQNNGV. This CDR3 spans 15 amino acids. Between the trimmed V and J ends, which lost 0 bases and 8 bases, there was a span of 14 bases.

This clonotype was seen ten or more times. The CDR3 protein is CASSFLAGGHTDTQYF. CDR3 bases: TGTGCCAGCAGCTTCCTAGCGGGAGGGCACACAGATACGCAGTATTTT. This rearrangement joins TRBV5-6 to TRBJ2-3, with 12 bases that match TRBD2. The CDR3 loop spans 16 amino acids. Trimming took 2 bases from V and 2 from J; bases not matched to a gene: 3. CDR1 and CDR2 from the germline V gene are SGHDT and YYEEEE. The full variable domain, in which reference TRBV5-6 and TRBJ2-3 provide the parts outside the CDR3, is DAGVTQSPTHLIKTRGQQVTLRCSPKSGHDTVSWYQQALGQGPQFIFQYYEEEERQRGNFPDRFSGHQFPNYSSELNVNALLLGDSALYLCASSFLAGGHTDTQYFGPGTRLTVL.

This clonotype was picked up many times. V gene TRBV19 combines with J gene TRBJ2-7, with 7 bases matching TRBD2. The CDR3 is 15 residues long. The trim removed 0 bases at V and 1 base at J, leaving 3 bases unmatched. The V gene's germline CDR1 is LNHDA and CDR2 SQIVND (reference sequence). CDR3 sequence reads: CASSIEGGRSYEQYF. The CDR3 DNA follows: TGTGCCAGTAGTATAGAAGGCGGGAGATCCTACGAGCAGTACTTC.

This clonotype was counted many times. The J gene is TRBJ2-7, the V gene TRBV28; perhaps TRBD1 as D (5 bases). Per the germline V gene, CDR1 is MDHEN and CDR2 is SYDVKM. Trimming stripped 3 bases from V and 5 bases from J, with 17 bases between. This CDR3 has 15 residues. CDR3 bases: TGTGCCAGCAGTTTTCCAGGGATTACGTCCGACGAGCAGTACTTC. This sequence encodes CASSFPGITSDEQYF. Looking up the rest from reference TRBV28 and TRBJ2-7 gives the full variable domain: DVKVTQSSRYLVKRTGEKVFLECVQDMDHENMFWYRQDPGLGLRLIYFSYDVKMKEKGDIPEGYSVSREKKERFSLILESASTNQTSMYLCASSFPGITSDEQYFGPGTRLTVT.

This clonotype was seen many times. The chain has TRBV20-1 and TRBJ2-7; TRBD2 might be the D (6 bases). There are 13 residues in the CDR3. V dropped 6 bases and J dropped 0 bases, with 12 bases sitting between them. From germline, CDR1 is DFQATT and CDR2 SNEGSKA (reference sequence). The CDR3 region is CSAPGLGSYEQYF. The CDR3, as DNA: TGCAGTGCCCCGGGACTGGGCTCCTACGAGCAGTACTTC.

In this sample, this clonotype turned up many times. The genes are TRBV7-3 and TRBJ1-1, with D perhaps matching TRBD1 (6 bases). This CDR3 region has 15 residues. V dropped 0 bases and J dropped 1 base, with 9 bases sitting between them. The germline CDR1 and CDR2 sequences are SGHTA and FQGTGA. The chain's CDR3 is CASSLTRGRNTEAFF. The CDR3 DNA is TGTGCCAGCAGCTTAACCAGGGGCCGGAACACTGAAGCTTTCTTT.

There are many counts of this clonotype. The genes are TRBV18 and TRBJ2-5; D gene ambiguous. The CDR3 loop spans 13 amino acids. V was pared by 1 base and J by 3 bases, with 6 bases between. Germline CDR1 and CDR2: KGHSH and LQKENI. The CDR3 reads CASSPRWKETQYF. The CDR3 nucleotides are TGTGCCAGCTCACCACGCTGGAAAGAGACCCAGTACTTC.